This T cell receptor beta chain came from a study of cytomegalovirus exposure and HLA in healthy donors. Study in general: An analysis done earlier identified fewer than 140 million unique TCR beta sequences from about 180 million T cells. General study results and limits: With further analysis later on, most CMV-associated TCR beta chains appeared HLA-restricted. The only immune exposure information that was available was CMV serostatus.

CDR3 length equals 13 residues. V gave up 3 bases and J gave up 2 bases; unmatched junction bases: 0. The germline CDR1 and CDR2 sequences are SNHLY and FYNNEI. For this clone: What it binds is not known.

Primers: 60 Vbeta forward and 13 Jbeta reverse. This table comes from immunoSEQ multiplex PCR, and its TCRdb copy is limited to in-frame clones, with some not included. The sample contains 100,000 to 150,000 clones, roughly 87% of which appear only once. Sequencing was done on a sample of PBMCs. The sequence derives from a woman aged 18-35 years in good health and CMV-seronegative. V gene TRBV2 combines with J gene TRBJ2-5; 7 bases match TRBD2. The CDR3 sequence is CASSEGGQETQYF. CDR3 DNA: TGTGCCAGCAGTGAGGGGGGGCAAGAGACCCAGTACTTC.